Sequencing of this T cell receptor (beta chain) was carried out in a study of T cells in Graves' hyperthyroidism and ophthalmopathy. Newly diagnosed patients aged 18 to 65 had hyperthyroidism of under 2 months' duration. A patient was excluded if there was uncontrolled infection, other autoimmune disease, pregnancy or lactation. On the basis of clinical symptoms, serum thyroxine and TRAb, thyroid ultrasound and orbital computed tomography, diagnoses were made. What was amplified from RNA transcripts were TCR beta CDR3 regions. Using the HTBI primer set, a first-round RT-PCR was run on the TCR CDR3. Each CDR3 protein is one row after TCRdb ran MiXCR on the multiplex PCR reads. The data contain 200,000 to 250,000 distinct CDR3 sequences, approximately 17% of them singletons. Study conclusions and caveats: Clonotypes that were expanded in thyroid above 0.001 mostly appeared in blood too.

The CDR3 is made up of 14 amino acids. J was trimmed by 6 bases and V by 1 base; bases with no gene match: 6. Per germline, CDR1 DFQATT and CDR2 SNEGSKA (reference sequence). This clonotype was counted only a few times. Its antigen is unknown. The material sequenced was blood. The J gene is TRBJ2-7, the V gene TRBV20-1, with TRBD2 matching over 10 bases. The clonotype comes from a man in his forties or fifties with Graves' hyperthyroidism. The CDR3 nucleotides read TGCAGTGCTAGAGTAGTAGCGGGAGGTACCGAGCAGTACTTC. It codes for CSARVVAGGTEQYF.